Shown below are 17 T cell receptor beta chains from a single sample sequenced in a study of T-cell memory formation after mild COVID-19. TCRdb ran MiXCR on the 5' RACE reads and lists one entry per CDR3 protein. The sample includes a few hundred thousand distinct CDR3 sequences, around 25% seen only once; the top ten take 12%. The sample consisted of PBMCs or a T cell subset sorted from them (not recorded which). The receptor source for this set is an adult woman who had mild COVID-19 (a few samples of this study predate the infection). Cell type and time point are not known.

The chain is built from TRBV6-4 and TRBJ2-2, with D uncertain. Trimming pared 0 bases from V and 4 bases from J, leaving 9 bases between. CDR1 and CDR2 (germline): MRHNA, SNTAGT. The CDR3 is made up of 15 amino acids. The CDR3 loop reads CASSDSRQTTGELFF. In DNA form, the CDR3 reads TGTGCCAGCAGTGACTCTAGGCAGACCACCGGGGAGCTGTTTTTT.

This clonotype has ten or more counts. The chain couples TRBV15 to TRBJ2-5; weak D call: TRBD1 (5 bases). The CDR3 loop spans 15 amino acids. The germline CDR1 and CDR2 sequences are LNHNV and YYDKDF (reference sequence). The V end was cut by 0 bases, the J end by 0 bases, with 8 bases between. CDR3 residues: CATSRELTDQETQYF. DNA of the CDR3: TGTGCCACCAGCAGAGAGCTGACAGACCAAGAGACCCAGTACTTC.

The CDR3 DNA is TGCGCCAGCAGCCCCACGGGGGGGCTATCCAATGAGCAGTTCTTC. Amino acids: CASSPTGGLSNEQFF. The V call is TRBV5-1, the J call TRBJ2-1, with 8 bases matching TRBD2. Germline CDR1 and CDR2: SGHRS and YFSETQ. Trimming cost V 4 bases and J 6 bases; bases outside gene matches: 9. This CDR3 comprises 15 residues.

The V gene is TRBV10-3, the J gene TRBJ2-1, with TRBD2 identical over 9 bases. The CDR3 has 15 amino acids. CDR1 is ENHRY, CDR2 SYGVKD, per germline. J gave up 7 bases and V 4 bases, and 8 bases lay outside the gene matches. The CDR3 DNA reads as TGTGCCATCAGTGCTGGGCTAGCGGGGAGTAATGAGCAGTTCTTC. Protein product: CAISAGLAGSNEQFF.

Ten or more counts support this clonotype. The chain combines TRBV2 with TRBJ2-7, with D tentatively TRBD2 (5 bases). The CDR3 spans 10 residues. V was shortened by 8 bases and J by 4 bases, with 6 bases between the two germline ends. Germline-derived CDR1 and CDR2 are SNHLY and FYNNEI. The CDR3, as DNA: TGTGCCAGCGACTATTACGAGCAGTACTTC. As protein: CASDYYEQYF. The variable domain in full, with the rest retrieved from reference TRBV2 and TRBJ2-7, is EPEVTQTPSHQVTQMGQEVILRCVPISNHLYFYWYRQILGQKVEFLVSFYNNEISEKSEIFDDQFSVERPDGSNFTLKIRSTKLEDSAMYFCASDYYEQYFGPGTRLTVT.

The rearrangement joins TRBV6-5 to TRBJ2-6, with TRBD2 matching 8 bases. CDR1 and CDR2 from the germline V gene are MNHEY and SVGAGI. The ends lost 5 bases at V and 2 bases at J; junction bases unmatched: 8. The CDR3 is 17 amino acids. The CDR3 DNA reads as TGTGCCAGCAGTCACGGGGTAGCGGGACCTGGGGCCAACGTCCTGACTTTC. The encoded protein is CASSHGVAGPGANVLTF.

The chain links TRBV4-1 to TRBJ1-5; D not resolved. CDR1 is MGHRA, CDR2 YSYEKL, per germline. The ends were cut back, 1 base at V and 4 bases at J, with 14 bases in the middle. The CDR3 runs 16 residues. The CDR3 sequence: CASSQVVTEGNQPQHF. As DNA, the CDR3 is TGCGCCAGCAGCCAAGTGGTGACCGAAGGGAATCAGCCCCAGCATTTT.

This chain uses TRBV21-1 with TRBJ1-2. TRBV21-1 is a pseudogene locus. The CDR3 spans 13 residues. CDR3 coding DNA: TGTGCCAGCACACAGGGAGGGGCGGATGGCTACACCTTC. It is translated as CASTQGGADGYTF.

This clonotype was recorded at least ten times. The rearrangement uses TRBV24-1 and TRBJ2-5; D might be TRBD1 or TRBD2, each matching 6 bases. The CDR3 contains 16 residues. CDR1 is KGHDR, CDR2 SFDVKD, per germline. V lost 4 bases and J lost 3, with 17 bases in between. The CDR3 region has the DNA TGTGCCACCAGTGACACTGACAAGGGGGGTAAAGAGACCCAGTACTTC. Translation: CATSDTDKGGKETQYF.

CDR3 DNA sequence: TGTGCCAGCAGGACCTCCGGGACTAGCGTAAAAAGGACAGATACGCAGTATTTT. This sequence encodes CASRTSGTSVKRTDTQYF. The chain carries TRBV6-2 or TRBV6-3 and TRBJ2-3, with 10 bases aligning to TRBD2. The germline gives CDR1 MNHEY, CDR2 SVGEGT. The junction had 15 bases not matched to a gene; V was cut back by 6 bases and J by 3 bases. CDR3 length: 18 amino acids.

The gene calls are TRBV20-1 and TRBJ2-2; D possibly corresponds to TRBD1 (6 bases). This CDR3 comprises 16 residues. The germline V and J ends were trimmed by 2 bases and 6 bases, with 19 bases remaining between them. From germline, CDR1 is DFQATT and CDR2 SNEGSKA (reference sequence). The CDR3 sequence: CSARFRGSEGSGELFF. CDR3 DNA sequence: TGCAGTGCTAGATTCAGGGGATCCGAGGGTTCCGGGGAGCTGTTTTTT.

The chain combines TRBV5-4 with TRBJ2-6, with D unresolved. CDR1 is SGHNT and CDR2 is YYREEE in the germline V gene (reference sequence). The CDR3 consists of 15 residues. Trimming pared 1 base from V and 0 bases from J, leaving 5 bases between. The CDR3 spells CASSLRDSGANVLTF. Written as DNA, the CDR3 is TGTGCCAGCAGCTTGCGTGACTCTGGGGCCAACGTCCTGACTTTC.

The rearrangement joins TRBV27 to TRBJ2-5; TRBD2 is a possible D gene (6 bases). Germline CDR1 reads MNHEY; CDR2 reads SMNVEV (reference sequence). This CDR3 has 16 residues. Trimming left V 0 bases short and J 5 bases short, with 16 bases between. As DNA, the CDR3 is TGTGCCAGCAGTTTATCGATGATAGCGAGCGGGGAGACCCAGTACTTC. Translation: CASSLSMIASGETQYF.

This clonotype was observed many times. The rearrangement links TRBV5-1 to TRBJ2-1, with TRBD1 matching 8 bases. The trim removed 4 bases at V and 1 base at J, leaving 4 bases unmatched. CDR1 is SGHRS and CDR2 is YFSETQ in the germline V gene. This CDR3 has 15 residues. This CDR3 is CASSTGQGSYNEQFF. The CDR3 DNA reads TGCGCCAGCAGCACCGGACAGGGTTCCTACAATGAGCAGTTCTTC.

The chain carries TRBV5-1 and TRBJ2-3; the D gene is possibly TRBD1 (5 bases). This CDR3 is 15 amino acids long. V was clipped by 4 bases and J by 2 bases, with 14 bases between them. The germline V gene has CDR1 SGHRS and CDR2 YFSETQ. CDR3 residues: CASSTDGQPTDTQYF. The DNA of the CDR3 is TGCGCCAGCAGCACGGATGGACAACCCACAGATACGCAGTATTTT.

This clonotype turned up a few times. The CDR3 loop is CSVDPGPNTGELFF. The DNA for the CDR3 is TGCAGCGTTGACCCAGGGCCGAACACCGGGGAGCTGTTTTTT. The chain joins TRBV29-1 to TRBJ2-2; D might be TRBD1 (5 bases). Looked up from germline, CDR1 is SQVTM and CDR2 is ANQGSEA. This CDR3 is 14 amino acids long. Trimming took off 3 bases at V and 0 bases at J, with 8 bases between the two ends.

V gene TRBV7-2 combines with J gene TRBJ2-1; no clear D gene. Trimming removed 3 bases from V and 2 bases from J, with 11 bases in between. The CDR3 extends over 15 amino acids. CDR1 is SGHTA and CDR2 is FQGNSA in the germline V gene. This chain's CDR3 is CASSLGWEPYNEQFF. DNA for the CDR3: TGTGCCAGCAGCTTGGGGTGGGAACCCTACAATGAGCAGTTCTTC.